These 9 T cell receptor beta chains were all obtained from the same sample, sequenced in a study of cytomegalovirus exposure and HLA in healthy donors. The PCR contained 60 Vbeta and 13 Jbeta primers. The table came from immunoSEQ multiplex PCR; TCRdb's copy has only in-frame clones and leaves some out. Found here are about 120,000 clones, roughly 70% of them singletons; the top ten hold roughly 8.3%. The specimen was PBMCs. The source is a man between 18 and 29 years old in good health and CMV-seropositive.

V is TRBV28 and J is TRBJ1-4; no clear D. The germline CDR1 and CDR2 sequences are MDHEN and SYDVKM. V lost 4 bases and J lost 5, with 20 bases in between. This CDR3 is 17 amino acids long. CDR3 in amino acids: CASSSLGLKDSNEKLFF. In nucleotides, the CDR3 is TGTGCCAGCAGTTCCCTAGGCCTGAAAGACTCCAATGAAAAACTGTTTTTT.

This clone was seen a single time. The V gene is TRBV5-1, the J gene TRBJ1-1; perhaps TRBD1 as D (5 bases). The CDR3 extends over 15 amino acids. From germline, CDR1 is SGHRS and CDR2 YFSETQ. Trimming cost V 0 bases and J 6 bases, with 15 bases left between them. CDR3 sequence reads: CASSLDTGGWPEAFF. DNA for the CDR3: TGCGCCAGCAGCTTGGATACCGGGGGGTGGCCTGAAGCTTTCTTT. Full variable domain (remainder filled in from reference TRBV5-1 and TRBJ1-1): KAGVTQTPRYLIKTRGQQVTLSCSPISGHRSVSWYQQTPGQGLQFLFEYFSETQRNKGNFPGRFSGRQFSNSRSEMNVSTLELGDSALYLCASSLDTGGWPEAFFGQGTRLTVV.

In DNA, the CDR3 is TGTGCCTGGATAAGTCAAACAGCGAACACCGGGGAGCTGTTTTTT. Its protein is CAWISQTANTGELFF. The chain joins TRBV30 to TRBJ2-2; D not certain. The V and J ends lost 4 bases and 0 bases respectively, with 12 bases between them. Germline values: CDR1 GTSNPN, CDR2 SVGIG (reference sequence). This CDR3 region has 15 residues.

The gene calls are TRBV7-9 and TRBJ1-2, with 9 bases matching TRBD1. Germline-derived CDR1 and CDR2 are SEHNR and FQNEAQ (reference sequence). There are 15 residues in the CDR3. Unmatched junction bases numbered 10, after V lost 3 bases and J lost 8 bases. The CDR3 sequence is CASSLPNRDRAGYTF. The CDR3, as DNA: TGTGCCAGCAGCTTGCCCAATCGGGACAGGGCCGGCTACACCTTC. The variable domain in full, with the rest retrieved from reference TRBV7-9 and TRBJ1-2, is DTGVSQNPRHKITKRGQNVTFRCDPISEHNRLYWYRQTLGQGPEFLTYFQNEAQLEKSRLLSDRFSAERPKGSFSTLEIQRTEQGDSAMYLCASSLPNRDRAGYTFGSGTRLTVV.

This sequence joins TRBV19 and TRBJ2-3; D may be TRBD2 (5 bases). Deletions cut 6 bases from V and 4 bases from J, with 5 bases between. From germline, CDR1 is LNHDA and CDR2 SQIVND (reference sequence). There are 11 residues in the CDR3. The CDR3 DNA is TGTGCCAGTAGGAGGGCAGATACGCAGTATTTT. This encodes CASRRADTQYF.

The V gene is TRBV6-5, the J gene TRBJ1-1; 7 bases align to TRBD1. After removal of 7 bases from V and 6 bases from J, the junction contained 8 bases not matched to a gene. This CDR3 contains 13 residues. Germline CDR1 is MNHEY and CDR2 is SVGAGI. DNA of the CDR3: TGTGCCAGCAACAGGGGTAAGGATGCTGAAGCTTTCTTT. This sequence encodes CASNRGKDAEAFF.

This chain uses TRBV7-2 with TRBJ2-1, with D perhaps matching TRBD1 (6 bases). The V end was cut by 1 base, the J end by 3 bases, with 10 bases between. Germline V lookup: CDR1 SGHTA, CDR2 FQGNSA. The CDR3 has 15 residues. The DNA of the CDR3 is TGTGCCAGCAGCTTAGGGGGGACATTCTACAATGAGCAGTTCTTC. Translation gives CASSLGGTFYNEQFF.

As DNA, the CDR3 is TGCGCCAGCAGCTTGGACAGCTCCTATAATTCACCCCTCCACTTT. Translating it yields CASSLDSSYNSPLHF. This sequence joins TRBV5-1 and TRBJ1-6; D gene ambiguous. Per germline, CDR1 SGHRS and CDR2 YFSETQ. CDR3 length: 15 residues. V was pared by 0 bases and J by 0 bases, with 4 bases between.

This clone was observed a handful of times. The chain carries TRBV2 and TRBJ1-2; D is possibly TRBD1 (6 bases). The CDR3 length is 15 residues. In germline, CDR1 is SNHLY, CDR2 FYNNEI. Trimming shortened V by 7 bases and J by 5 bases, and 20 bases separated the two germline ends. Here the CDR3 DNA reads TGTGCCAGCATGAAAAGTTCAGGGGCCCTATATGGCTACACCTTC. Residues: CASMKSSGALYGYTF.